These 27 T cell receptor beta chains originate from one sample sequenced in a study of T-cell memory formation after mild COVID-19. From the 5' RACE reads, TCRdb called clonotypes with MiXCR, one entry per CDR3 protein. Here the sample spans 220,000 or so distinct CDR3 sequences, just over 9.5% being singletons. Material: PBMCs or a T cell subset sorted from them (not recorded which). These receptor sequences come from a man aged 18 to 30 who had mild COVID-19 (a few samples of this study predate the infection). Cell type and time point are not known.

This clonotype was seen only a few times. J is TRBJ1-5 and V is TRBV29-1; D possibly corresponds to TRBD1 (5 bases). This CDR3 comprises 12 residues. V was clipped by 4 bases and J by 3 bases, with 7 bases between them. Germline V lookup: CDR1 SQVTM, CDR2 ANQGSEA. The CDR3 DNA is TGCAGCGTTGGGGACCACAATCAGCCCCAGCATTTT. It yields the protein CSVGDHNQPQHF. Looking up the rest from reference TRBV29-1 and TRBJ1-5 gives the full variable domain: SAVISQKPSRDICQRGTSLTIQCQVDSQVTMMFWYRQQPGQSLTLIATANQGSEATYESGFVIDKFPISRPNLTFSTLTVSNMSPEDSSIYLCSVGDHNQPQHFGDGTRLSIL.

This clonotype came up many times. The CDR3 reads CASSGPTGPRETQYF. The CDR3 DNA reads TGCGCCAGCAGCGGCCCGACAGGGCCCCGAGAGACCCAGTACTTC. This sequence joins TRBV5-1 and TRBJ2-5; 7 nucleotides agree with TRBD1. This CDR3 spans 15 amino acids. The V segment lost 4 bases and the J segment 4 bases; nucleotides outside the gene matches: 10. CDR1 is SGHRS, CDR2 YFSETQ, per germline.

This clonotype was picked up a small number of times. V gene TRBV7-2 combines with J gene TRBJ2-5; D perhaps matches TRBD2 (6 bases). The CDR3 extends over 14 amino acids. CDR1 is SGHTA and CDR2 is FQGNSA in the germline V gene. The germline V and J ends were trimmed by 3 bases and 5 bases, with 13 bases remaining between them. CDR3 nucleotides: TGTGCCAGCAGCTTCGGAGGGTCTGGGGAGACCCAGTACTTC. Protein product: CASSFGGSGETQYF.

In its sample, this clonotype was seen a few times. The gene calls are TRBV4-3 and TRBJ2-3; 13 bases are shared with TRBD2. The length of the CDR3 is 17 residues. J lost 6 bases, V lost 4 bases, and 10 bases had no gene match. Germline lookup yields CDR1 LGHNA and CDR2 YSLEER. The CDR3 loop reads CASSRHGGLAGRDTQYF. CDR3 DNA sequence: TGCGCCAGCAGCCGCCACGGGGGACTAGCGGGGCGGGATACGCAGTATTTT.

There are many counts of this clonotype. V and J are TRBV7-2 and TRBJ2-7; TRBD1 aligns across 10 bases. The CDR3 loop spans 15 amino acids. CDR1 is SGHTA, CDR2 FQGNSA, per germline. V dropped 5 bases and J dropped 0; count of bases not matched to a gene: 4. CDR3 loop: CASSPGQGSSYEQYF. The CDR3 bases are TGTGCCAGCAGCCCGGGACAGGGGTCCTCCTACGAGCAGTACTTC.

The CDR3 nucleotides are TGTGCCAGCTCGCACTCGGACCGCTCCTACAATGAGCAGTTCTTC. Its translation: CASSHSDRSYNEQFF. This chain uses TRBV18 with TRBJ2-1; D uncertain. The V end lost 6 bases, the J end lost 0 bases, and 12 bases lay between the germline ends. CDR1 is KGHSH and CDR2 is LQKENI in the germline V gene. This CDR3 region has 15 residues. The entire variable domain, with the rest obtained from reference TRBV18 and TRBJ2-1, is as follows: NAGVMQNPRHLVRRRGQEARLRCSPMKGHSHVYWYRQLPEEGLKFMVYLQKENIIDESGMPKERFSAEFPKEGPSILRIQQVVRGDSAAYFCASSHSDRSYNEQFFGPGTRLTVL.

This clonotype was recorded a few times. V is TRBV7-9 and J is TRBJ2-5; D may be TRBD1 or TRBD2 (5 bases each). The CDR3 sequence is 16 residues long. The germline gives CDR1 SEHNR, CDR2 FQNEAQ (reference sequence). The V and J ends lost 2 bases and 2 bases respectively, with 15 bases between them. DNA for the CDR3: TGTGCCAGCAGCTTACGGGGTTCCAGGGTTCAAGAGACCCAGTACTTC. Translation gives CASSLRGSRVQETQYF.

This clonotype has at least ten counts. The chain has TRBV5-1 and TRBJ2-3, with TRBD2 identical over 13 bases. The germline V gene has CDR1 SGHRS and CDR2 YFSETQ. The CDR3 length is 16 residues. V was clipped by 4 bases and J by 4 bases; unmatched bases: 6. The CDR3 nucleotides read TGCGCCAGCAGCATACTAGCGGGGGGGTTGCCAGATACGCAGTATTTT. It specifies CASSILAGGLPDTQYF. Together with reference TRBV5-1 and TRBJ2-3, the CDR3 gives the full variable domain: KAGVTQTPRYLIKTRGQQVTLSCSPISGHRSVSWYQQTPGQGLQFLFEYFSETQRNKGNFPGRFSGRQFSNSRSEMNVSTLELGDSALYLCASSILAGGLPDTQYFGPGTRLTVL.

This clonotype occurred a few times. The chain links TRBV7-3 to TRBJ1-1, with D uncertain. The ends were cut back, 5 bases at V and 0 bases at J, with 13 bases in the middle. CDR3 length equals 15 residues. CDR1 and CDR2 (germline): SGHTA, FQGTGA. CDR3 region: CASSLDGFVNTEAFF. The DNA of the CDR3 is TGTGCCAGCAGCCTTGACGGGTTCGTGAACACTGAAGCTTTCTTT. Combining the CDR3 with reference TRBV7-3 and TRBJ1-1 gives the whole variable domain GAGVSQTPSNKVTEKGKYVELRCDPISGHTALYWYRQSLGQGPEFLIYFQGTGAADDSGLPNDRFFAVRPEGSVSTLKIQRTERGDSAVYLCASSLDGFVNTEAFFGQGTRLTVV.

This chain links TRBV12-3 or TRBV12-4 with TRBJ2-1, with 8 bases lining up with TRBD1. The CDR3 loop spans 15 amino acids. With 3 bases clipped from V and 7 bases from J, the junction kept 8 bases outside the gene matches. The CDR3 DNA reads TGTGCCAGCAGTTTCTATCAGGGGGCCGGGAATGAGCAGTTCTTC. Amino acids: CASSFYQGAGNEQFF.

This clonotype was recorded a few times. The chain combines TRBV7-9 with TRBJ2-1; no clear D. The CDR3 runs 11 residues. Between the trimmed V and J ends, which lost 6 bases and 8 bases, there was a span of 8 bases. Per the germline V gene, CDR1 is SEHNR and CDR2 is FQNEAQ (reference sequence). The CDR3: CASRVLDEQFF. The CDR3 DNA follows: TGTGCCAGCAGGGTTCTCGATGAGCAGTTCTTC.

This clonotype was found many times. J is TRBJ2-1 and V is TRBV24-1, with TRBD1 matching 9 bases. Germline CDR1 reads KGHDR; CDR2 reads SFDVKD. This CDR3 comprises 15 residues. The V segment lost 5 bases and the J segment 7 bases; nucleotides outside the gene matches: 8. The CDR3 sequence is CATSGPGQGGNEQFF. DNA of the CDR3: TGTGCCACCAGTGGTCCGGGACAGGGAGGGAATGAGCAGTTCTTC.

This clonotype was observed at least ten times. V gene TRBV12-3 or TRBV12-4 combines with J gene TRBJ1-1; 8 bases line up with TRBD1. The CDR3 contains 14 residues. Germline trimming cut 6 bases from V and 5 bases from J; bases unmatched to any gene: 8. CDR3 in DNA: TGTGCCAGCAGCCTTACAGGGGGATGGACTGAAGCTTTCTTT. It codes for CASSLTGGWTEAFF.

For the CDR3, the DNA is TGTGCCACCCAAAGGGACGCGACAGATACGCAGTATTTT. Protein product: CATQRDATDTQYF. V usage is TRBV6-5 and J usage is TRBJ2-3; the D gene could be TRBD1 or TRBD2 (5 bases each). The CDR3 is made up of 13 amino acids. Germline CDR1 MNHEY, CDR2 SVGAGI. Trimming took off 10 bases at V and 3 bases at J, with 14 bases between the two ends.

This clonotype came up a few times. The chain has TRBV29-1 and TRBJ2-3, with D uncertain. The CDR3 runs 11 residues. CDR1 is SQVTM, CDR2 ANQGSEA, per germline. V shed 6 bases and J shed 6 bases, with 10 bases lying between them. CDR3 loop: CSVRPSDTQYF. The CDR3 coding sequence is TGCAGCGTCCGCCCTAGTGATACGCAGTATTTT.

For this clonotype: Germline and junction disagree at one end, which may indicate a read error. The chain is built from TRBV4-2 and TRBJ2-6; a weak D match, TRBD1 (5 bases). Germline V lookup: CDR1 LGHNA, CDR2 YNFKEQ. The CDR3 covers 15 residues. The CDR3 nucleotides are TGTGCCAGCAGCCCAGGATATACTGGGGCCAACGTCCTCACTTTC. This encodes CASSPGYTGANVLTF.

This chain connects TRBV20-1 to TRBJ1-5; no firm D call. With 6 bases removed from V and 3 bases from J, the gap between germline ends came to 9 bases. The CDR3 extends over 12 amino acids. The germline V gene has CDR1 DFQATT and CDR2 SNEGSKA (reference sequence). The CDR3 sequence: CSANKPNQPQHF. Here the CDR3 DNA reads TGCAGTGCGAACAAGCCCAATCAGCCCCAGCATTTT.

This clonotype has ten or more counts. CDR3: CASSPARSSETQYF. CDR3 bases: TGTGCCAGCTCCCCGGCTCGGTCTTCCGAGACCCAGTACTTC. The gene calls are TRBV7-2 and TRBJ2-5; the D is unclear. V was clipped by 8 bases and J by 5 bases, with 18 bases between them. Germline V CDR1 and CDR2: SGHTA, FQGNSA. This CDR3 spans 14 amino acids.

The table lists this clonotype with a few counts. This chain uses TRBV4-3 with TRBJ1-2; D gene unclear. The CDR3 consists of 13 residues. CDR1 and CDR2 from the germline V gene are LGHNA and YSLEER. Deletions cut 1 base from V and 4 bases from J, with 7 bases between. The CDR3 reads CASSQAEGYGYTF. CDR3 nucleotide sequence: TGCGCCAGCAGCCAAGCGGAGGGCTATGGCTACACCTTC.

This clonotype was seen ten or more times. The V call is TRBV5-1, the J call TRBJ2-7, with TRBD2 as a possible D gene (7 bases). The CDR3 length is 16 residues. Trimming shortened V by 0 bases and J by 4 bases, and 17 bases separated the two germline ends. Per germline, CDR1 SGHRS and CDR2 YFSETQ. CDR3 sequence (DNA): TGCGCCAGCAGCTTGGACCTGACGGGGGGCAGGTACGAGCAGTACTTC. As protein: CASSLDLTGGRYEQYF.

In regard to this clonotype: A much larger clonotype is one base distant, so this may be a read error. Here the CDR3 reads CASSGLAGGTDTQYF. The CDR3 DNA is TGTGCCAGCAGTGGACTAGCGGGGGGCACAGATACGCAGTATTTT. The rearrangement links TRBV25-1 to TRBJ2-3, with 12 bases that match TRBD2. Germline CDR1 is MGHDK and CDR2 is SYGVNS. The CDR3 sequence is 15 residues long. V dropped 4 bases and J dropped 1; count of bases not matched to a gene: 0.

This clonotype was picked up a small number of times. A read error may produce the germline difference seen at one junction end. The rearrangement links TRBV27 to TRBJ2-7; tentative D call: TRBD2 (5 bases). The CDR3 spans 14 residues. Germline V lookup: CDR1 MNHEY, CDR2 SMNVEV (reference sequence). CDR3 coding DNA: TGTGCCAGCCGTTTGATGACTAATTCCTACGAGCAGTACTTC. Protein: CASRLMTNSYEQYF.

A few counts support this clonotype. The rearrangement uses TRBV5-6 and TRBJ1-4, with D hard to call. CDR3 length: 15 residues. Trimming shortened V by 3 bases and J by 8 bases, and 17 bases separated the two germline ends. Germline V lookup: CDR1 SGHDT, CDR2 YYEEEE. The CDR3 DNA reads TGTGCCAGCAGCTCCCCCGCGGGGTCGGGAGAAAAACTGTTTTTT. It codes for CASSSPAGSGEKLFF. Full variable domain (outside the CDR3, taken from reference TRBV5-6 and TRBJ1-4): DAGVTQSPTHLIKTRGQQVTLRCSPKSGHDTVSWYQQALGQGPQFIFQYYEEEERQRGNFPDRFSGHQFPNYSSELNVNALLLGDSALYLCASSSPAGSGEKLFFGSGTQLSVL.

This clonotype was detected a few times. V gene TRBV10-3 combines with J gene TRBJ2-5, with D perhaps matching TRBD1 (8 bases). The ends were cut back, 10 bases at V and 4 bases at J, with 16 bases in the middle. Germline assignment: CDR1 ENHRY and CDR2 SYGVKD. The CDR3 extends over 13 amino acids. CDR3 coding DNA: TGTGCCACCACAGGGGGGGGGCGAGAGACCCAGTACTTC. Translating gives CATTGGGRETQYF.

The chain uses TRBV10-3 and TRBJ2-3; 10 bases fit TRBD1. This CDR3 is 15 amino acids long. CDR1 ENHRY and CDR2 SYGVKD come from the germline V gene. After removal of 8 bases from V and 4 bases from J, the junction contained 9 bases not matched to a gene. Here the CDR3 DNA reads TGTGCCATCGCCGCATCCGGGACAGGGGCAGATACGCAGTATTTT. Residues: CAIAASGTGADTQYF.

This chain links TRBV5-1 with TRBJ2-3; unclear D gene. The CDR3 consists of 15 residues. The V and J ends lost 4 bases and 3 bases respectively, with 15 bases between them. Germline CDR1 SGHRS, CDR2 YFSETQ. The CDR3 bases are TGCGCCAGCAGCCCTCCCTGGTTACGGACAGATACGCAGTATTTT. Protein: CASSPPWLRTDTQYF.

This clonotype was observed a few times. The chain carries TRBV5-1 and TRBJ2-2; perhaps TRBD2 as D (5 bases). V lost 4 bases and J lost 6, with 13 bases in between. The CDR3 length is 14 residues. CDR1 is SGHRS and CDR2 is YFSETQ in the germline V gene. Here the CDR3 DNA reads TGCGCCAGCAGCACCGGGAACCAAGCCGGGGAGCTGTTTTTT. This encodes CASSTGNQAGELFF.